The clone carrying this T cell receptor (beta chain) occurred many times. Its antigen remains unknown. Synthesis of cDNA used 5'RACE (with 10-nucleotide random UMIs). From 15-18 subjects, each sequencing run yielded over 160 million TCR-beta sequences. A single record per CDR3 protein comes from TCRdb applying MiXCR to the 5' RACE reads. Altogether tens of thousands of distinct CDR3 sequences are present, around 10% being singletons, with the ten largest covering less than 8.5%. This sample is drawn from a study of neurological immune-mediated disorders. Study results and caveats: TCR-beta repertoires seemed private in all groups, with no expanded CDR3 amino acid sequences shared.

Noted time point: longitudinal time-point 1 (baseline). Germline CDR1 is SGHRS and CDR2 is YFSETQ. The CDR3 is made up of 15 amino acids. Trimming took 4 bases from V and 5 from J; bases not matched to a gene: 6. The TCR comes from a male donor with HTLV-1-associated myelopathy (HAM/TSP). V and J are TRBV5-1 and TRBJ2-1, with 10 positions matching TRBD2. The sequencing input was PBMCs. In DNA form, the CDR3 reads TGCGCCAGCAGCCCCCGGACTAGCGGCAACAATGAGCAGTTCTTC. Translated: CASSPRTSGNNEQFF.